This T cell receptor beta chain was obtained from a study of graft-versus-host responses after intestinal transplantation. The study, taken as a whole, reports: Patients with graft-donor T cell macrochimerism had high graft-versus-host to host-versus-graft clonal ratios in allografts. Peak circulating GvH clone levels tracked with early post-transplant HvG declines. Some GvH clones appeared in ileal mucosa or blood before recipient bone marrow.

The V gene end was trimmed by 3 bases and the J gene end by 1 base; junction bases not matched to a gene: 15. In germline, CDR1 is SGHNT, CDR2 YYREEE (reference sequence). The length of the CDR3 is 19 residues. Remarks on this clone: Antigen: not known.

Some clones are missing from TCRdb's copy, which holds only in-frame ones; the method was immunoSEQ multiplex PCR. Of approximately 9,700 clones in the sample, nearly 95% were seen once. This TCR was recovered from a human patient who received an intestinal transplant, so some T cells may come from the graft donor. This chain joins TRBV5-4 and TRBJ2-5; TRBD2 matches 10 bases. The material sequenced was bone marrow, taken 521 days after intestinal transplantation. CDR3 protein: CASSSDGTSASWRQETQYF. The CDR3 coding sequence is TGTGCCAGCAGCTCCGACGGGACTAGCGCTTCTTGGCGCCAAGAGACCCAGTACTTC.